This note documents a single T cell receptor (beta chain) sequence. Its antigen is currently unknown. The sample originates from a study of cytomegalovirus exposure and HLA in healthy donors. General study findings and limits: TCR beta sequences reportedly predicted most subjects' HLA-A and HLA-B alleles accurately.

Germline V lookup: CDR1 SGHDT, CDR2 YYEEEE. The CDR3 consists of 16 residues. V shed 4 bases, J shed 2 bases, and the junction held 10 bases outside the gene matches. Healthy bone marrow donors supplied every sample. Donors showed nominal health when sampled, although they likely had unrecorded immune exposures. 13 Jbeta primers and 60 Vbeta primers were used for the PCR. As handled by the study authors: Some 11 million of the 60 million to 90 million unique TCR beta chains counted in a later analysis were shared. Data came from immunoSEQ multiplex PCR; TCRdb stores just in-frame clones and leaves some out. V, J and clone size were drawn from that table, and D and trimming were deduced from the DNA. The data contain 110,000 to 150,000 clones, roughly 80% of them seen just once; the ten biggest clones take up 4.3%.

The sample comprised PBMCs. The chain couples TRBV5-6 to TRBJ2-3; TRBD1 aligns across 7 bases. This receptor was taken from a woman aged 40 to 50 in good health and CMV-seropositive. Here the CDR3 DNA reads TGTGCCAGCAGCCGATTTGCACAGGGGATCACAGATACGCAGTATTTT. Translation: CASSRFAQGITDTQYF. The variable domain in full, completed from reference TRBV5-6 and TRBJ2-3, reads DAGVTQSPTHLIKTRGQQVTLRCSPKSGHDTVSWYQQALGQGPQFIFQYYEEEERQRGNFPDRFSGHQFPNYSSELNVNALLLGDSALYLCASSRFAQGITDTQYFGPGTRLTVL.